This T cell receptor (beta chain) was sequenced during a study of graft-versus-host responses after intestinal transplantation. This clone was seen a handful of times. The antigen is unknown. Some clones are missing from TCRdb's copy, which holds only in-frame ones; the method was immunoSEQ multiplex PCR. The table includes more than 75,000 clones, about 91% detected once. The TCR originated in a human donor who was the organ donor for an intestinal transplant. This specimen consisted of unstimulated CD4+ T cells sorted from spleen or lymph node cells, obtained before transplant.

The CDR3 sequence: CAWRGMTGGRAFF. CDR3 sequence (DNA): TGTGCCTGGAGGGGGATGACAGGGGGCAGAGCTTTCTTT. This sequence joins TRBV30 and TRBJ1-1, with TRBD1 matching over 10 bases. The germline CDR1 and CDR2 sequences are GTSNPN and SVGIG (reference sequence). The V and J ends lost 3 bases and 10 bases, in that order; junction bases with no gene match: 8. The CDR3 is 13 residues long.